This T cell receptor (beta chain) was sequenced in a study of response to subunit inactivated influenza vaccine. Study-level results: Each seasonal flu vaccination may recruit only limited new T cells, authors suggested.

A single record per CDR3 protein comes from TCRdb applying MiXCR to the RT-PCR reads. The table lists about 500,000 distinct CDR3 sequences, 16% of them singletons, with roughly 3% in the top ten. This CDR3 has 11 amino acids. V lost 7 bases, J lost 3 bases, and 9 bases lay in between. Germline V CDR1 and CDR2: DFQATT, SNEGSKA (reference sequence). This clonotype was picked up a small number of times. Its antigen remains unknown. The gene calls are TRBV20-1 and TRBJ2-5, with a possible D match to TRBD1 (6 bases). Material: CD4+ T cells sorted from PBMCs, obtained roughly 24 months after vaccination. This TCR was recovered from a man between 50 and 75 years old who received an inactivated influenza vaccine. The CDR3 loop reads CSVWTEETQYF. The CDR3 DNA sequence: TGCAGTGTTTGGACAGAAGAGACCCAGTACTTC.